The clone carrying this TCR beta chain was picked up many times. The data were taken from a study of regulatory T cells in long-lasting Graves disease. The time point here: newly diagnosed GD, antithyroid drugs for less than 3 months. PBMC-extracted RNA yielded the TCR library. Both iRepertoire HTBI primers and Arm-PCR of CDR3 regions were used to build the TCR beta libraries. TCRdb re-called the multiplex PCR reads through MiXCR, storing one row per CDR3 protein. Of about 400,000 distinct CDR3 sequences in the sample, around 15% were seen once. These records were also assigned to another study, of T cells in Graves' hyperthyroidism and ophthalmopathy. That report notes: Blood held most thyroid clonotypes expanded above 0.001 frequency. Ophthalmopathy was identified by the model a median roughly 6.5 months ahead of onset.

The material was peripheral blood mononuclear cells (PBMCs), obtained at new diagnosis, from a patient treated with antithyroid drugs. This receptor was taken from a woman under 30 with Graves disease.

In DNA form, the CDR3 reads TGTGCCAGCAGCTCGCACCGATACCAAGAGACCCAGTACTTC. Translation: CASSSHRYQETQYF. The chain uses TRBV7-3 and TRBJ2-5, with D unresolved. The germline gives CDR1 SGHTA, CDR2 FQGTGA. Trimming pared 4 bases from V and 0 bases from J, leaving 9 bases between. CDR3 length: 14 residues. Complete variable domain (other parts from reference TRBV7-3 and TRBJ2-5): GAGVSQTPSNKVTEKGKYVELRCDPISGHTALYWYRQSLGQGPEFLIYFQGTGAADDSGLPNDRFFAVRPEGSVSTLKIQRTERGDSAVYLCASSSHRYQETQYFGPGTRLLVL.